This TCR beta chain was found in a study of T cells in Graves' hyperthyroidism and ophthalmopathy. Study context: Specimen type is peripheral blood, collected at initial diagnosis prior to any treatment.

RNA transcripts served as the template for amplifying TCR beta CDR3 regions. First-round RT-PCR targeting the TCR CDR3 was performed with the HTBI primer set. TCRdb re-analysed the multiplex PCR reads in MiXCR, keeping a single row per CDR3 protein. This repertoire shows approximately 350,000 distinct CDR3 sequences, roughly 15% found once; its top ten account for roughly 19%. The CDR3 is 13 amino acids. The V end lost 3 bases, the J end lost 4 bases, and 9 bases lay between the germline ends. In germline, CDR1 is SGHAT, CDR2 FQDESV (reference sequence). Study-wide points: Separation of ophthalmopathy from stable hyperthyroidism was achieved by a 13 V-J model.

This clonotype has a count of ten or more. Antigen: not known. The chain uses TRBV11-1 and TRBJ2-5; D perhaps matches TRBD2 (6 bases). The sample consisted of blood. The TCR originated in a woman aged 60-70 years with Graves' ophthalmopathy. Here the CDR3 reads CASSFDGRETQYF. The CDR3 nucleotides are TGTGCCAGCAGCTTTGACGGGAGAGAGACCCAGTACTTC.